This TCR beta chain is drawn from a study of naive and memory T cell subsets (dated by TCRdb to the late 2010s). About the study as a whole: Sorted naive and memory T cell subsets from peripheral blood were analyzed in the study using a UMI-based, open-source pipeline for TCR alpha and beta sequencing. The results of the functional CMV T cell responses matched the IgG serology results in every case. RNA was DNase-treated and reverse transcribed with TCR constant-region primers, mostly using SuperScript III.

From the second PCR step onward, the TCR alpha chain libraries and the TCR beta chain libraries were amplified separately. The CMV status of each donor was determined by measuring IFNgamma production from CD4+ T cells after fresh PBMCs had been stimulated overnight with CMV viral lysate. Using Miltenyi beads, CD4 T cells were first positively selected, and CD8 T cells were then positively selected from the CD4-negative fraction. After staining for CD3, CD4, CD8, CD45RA, CD27 and a live/dead dye, cells were sorted on a BD Aria II into four subsets based on CD45RA and CD27. Blood came from a few healthy volunteers, each fractionated into CD4 and CD8 T cells and then into four differentiation subsets. About 110 ml of peripheral blood was collected from each donor, and PBMC were isolated from the blood using Ficoll-Paque PLUS density-gradient centrifugation. After sorting, cells were lysed in RLT buffer, RNA was extracted using a Qiagen RNeasy kit, and the extracted RNA was stored at -80 degrees C.

For this clonotype: This clone's antigen is unknown. The input lacks base qualities; no much larger clone sits a single base away.

Its CDR3 holds 16 amino acids, cysteine through phenylalanine. CDR3 DNA is the only sequence kept; it has 48 bases, read in frame from the first base. At the junction V is shortened by 1 base and J by 4 bases; bases outside the gene matches: 8. Reading the germline V gene gives CDR1 MNHEY and CDR2 SVGEGT. The paper's findings and limits, for the study overall: Clonotypes were defined as single alpha or beta chain sequences, not paired alpha/beta receptors. RNA-based TCR counts may be affected by expression changes linked to T cell activation and differentiation. No ground truth was available to validate the repertoire findings for the naive and memory subsets. In both CD4 and CD8 cells, a rise in Gini index and a fall in Shannon and inverse Simpson diversity were observed from naive through CM, EM and EMRA. A power law was followed by TCR abundance, with an exponent that differed between naive and memory subsets but was consistent across the three individuals. After error correction, only a single occurrence was seen for over 95% of naive TCR sequences, so much steeper abundance distributions were produced than in memory subsets. A few larger clonotypes were present in naive repertoires, particularly the CD8 repertoires, and these clonotypes were possibly memory cells re-expressing CD45RA.

Library generation was performed with UMI-ligation and nested PCR. To cover both TRBC1 and TRBC2, the beta constant-region primer consisted of an equimolar mix of two oligonucleotides. Four rounds of PCR, combining the SP2 primer with nested alpha and beta constant-region primers, were used to amplify the ligated cDNA. A single-stranded oligonucleotide carrying the SP2 primer and a 12-nucleotide UMI was ligated to the 3' end of the cDNA by T4 RNA ligase 1. The ligation reaction was incubated at 16°C for about 19-24 hours. PCR2 was typically performed as a SYBR Green qPCR and was stopped at a predetermined threshold so that over-amplification was prevented. Apart from the first purification, every purification step used Agencourt AMPure XP magnetic beads. Library quantification was done by Qubit, followed by a TapeStation check on which the main peak was expected at around 650 bp. Sequencing of the pooled libraries was done on an Illumina MiSeq using v2 2x251 paired-end kits, which typically yielded roughly 0.9-2.1 million reads per sample. Each sample library was pooled at approximately 3.6 nM, and about 5-7% PhiX was included to improve cluster recognition. The published analysis was carried out like this. V and J genes were assigned to Demultiplexor-processed FASTQ reads by Decombinator through tag matching, with a single base-pair mismatch being allowed. Collapsinator used UMIs to correct both sequencing errors and frequency errors arising from PCR heterogeneity. TCRs were translated and CDR3s were extracted from the conserved cysteine to the FGXG phenylalanine by CDR3Translator, with non-productive sequences being flagged. Gini, Shannon entropy and inverse Simpson indices were computed after subsampling the repertoires to the same number of UMI-defined TCRs. Clonotype abundance distributions were fitted to a power law by maximum likelihood within the linear range. When run on a single naive CD8 sample, MIGEC and the pipeline yielded similar UMI counts, similar unique TCR numbers and similar clonal distributions. In one analysis, naive TCRs that were also found in any memory subset of the same donor were excluded from the naive repertoire. Repertoires were searched for about 7,000 CMV-associated CDR3 sequences compiled from VDJdb and a published dataset. Starting from the raw public reads, TCRdb applied fastp trimming at Q25, assembled clones with MiXCR and retained in-frame beta chains. Every distinct CDR3 protein forms one entry, paired with its most common genes and DNA. TCRdb, rather than the study authors, made the V and J calls. In all, the sample holds roughly 100,000 distinct CDR3 sequences, and approximately 14% of those were seen once. In total, the top ten clones hold 2.5% to 3.5% of the sample.

Sequencing used naive CD8+ T cells from blood. Explained via the paper, the cell subset or site label denotes: naive T cells, CD45RA high CD27+. This clonotype was sampled from a human donor in good health. The rearrangement joined TRBV6-2 or TRBV6-3 to TRBJ2-3, and TRBD1 aligns with 7 junction nucleotides. The CDR3 reads CASSYLVGGGSDTQYF. The nucleotides read TGTGCCAGCAGTTACTTGGTAGGGGGCGGATCAGATACGCAGTATTTT.